The 14 T cell receptor beta chains reported below all come from one sample, sequenced in a study of shared clonotypes between healthy human individuals. The data were produced by immunoSEQ multiplex PCR, yet TCRdb's version contains in-frame clones alone and is incomplete. In the table there are some 1 million clones, more than 60% of which are singletons. Sequenced sample: memory CD4+ T cells sorted from blood. Subset noted: CD45RA-negative fraction. The receptor set was obtained from a man between 18 and 35 years old in good health.

This CDR3 is CASMTVNTEAFF. The CDR3 DNA follows: TGTGCCAGCATGACGGTCAACACTGAAGCTTTCTTT. The chain is built from TRBV6-5 and TRBJ1-1; D not resolved. With 7 bases removed from V and 2 bases from J, the gap between germline ends came to 8 bases. Per the germline V gene, CDR1 is MNHEY and CDR2 is SVGAGI. The CDR3 is made up of 12 amino acids.

This chain links TRBV28 with TRBJ2-1; D tentatively fits TRBD1 or TRBD2 (5 bases each). The V gene's germline CDR1 is MDHEN and CDR2 SYDVKM. The V gene lost 7 bases and the J gene lost 3 bases, with 10 bases spanning the gap. This CDR3 region has 13 residues. The CDR3: CASTGGIYNEQFF. CDR3 bases: TGTGCCAGCACTGGGGGAATCTACAATGAGCAGTTCTTC.

Worth noting for this clone: Within the sample, other DNA sequences also encode this same CDR3. This chain uses TRBV9 with TRBJ2-1; no clear D gene. The V end lost 3 bases, the J end lost 3 bases, and 4 bases lay between the germline ends. The CDR3 runs to 12 residues. From germline, CDR1 is SGDLS and CDR2 YYNGEE. The chain's CDR3 is CASSANYNEQFF. CDR3 DNA: TGTGCCAGCAGCGCCAACTACAATGAGCAGTTCTTC. The variable domain in full, completed from reference TRBV9 and TRBJ2-1, reads DSGVTQTPKHLITATGQRVTLRCSPRSGDLSVYWYQQSLDQGLQFLIQYYNGEERAKGNILERFSAQQFPDLHSELNLSSLELGDSALYFCASSANYNEQFFGPGTRLTVL.

This clone was recorded once. V and J are TRBV9 and TRBJ1-6; no reliable D call. This CDR3 has 14 amino acids. CDR1 SGDLS and CDR2 YYNGEE come from the germline V gene. The germline V and J ends were trimmed by 4 bases and 9 bases, with 14 bases remaining between them. DNA for the CDR3: TGTGCCAGCAGCCCCGGGGTACAGAGTTCACCCCTCCACTTT. The encoded protein is CASSPGVQSSPLHF.

The V gene is TRBV7-3, the J gene TRBJ1-1, with 8 bases aligning to TRBD1. V dropped 5 bases and J dropped 7; count of bases not matched to a gene: 6. The CDR3 totals 13 residues. CDR1 is SGHTA, CDR2 FQGTGA, per germline. This CDR3 reads CASSPRQGREAFF. The CDR3 DNA is TGTGCCAGCAGCCCCCGACAGGGGCGTGAAGCTTTCTTT.

As regards this clone: This sample also contains other DNA sequences that code for the same CDR3. CDR3 in DNA: TGCGCCAGCAGCTTAGGACAGCCTGATACGCAGTATTTT. Amino acid sequence: CASSLGQPDTQYF. V and J are TRBV5-1 and TRBJ2-3, with D possibly matching TRBD1 (6 bases). This CDR3 contains 13 residues. From germline, CDR1 is SGHRS and CDR2 YFSETQ. The germline V and J ends were trimmed by 2 bases and 6 bases, with 10 bases remaining between them.

This clone showed up just once. The chain combines TRBV10-2 with TRBJ2-5, with TRBD2 matching 13 bases. This CDR3 has 15 residues. Germline V gene lookup returns CDR1 WSHSY and CDR2 SAAADI. V shed 6 bases and J 5 bases; nucleotides not matched to a gene: 6. CDR3 nucleotide sequence: TGCGCCAGCAGACTAGCGGGAGGGCCAGGGGAGACCCAGTACTTC. As protein: CASRLAGGPGETQYF.

The rearrangement joins TRBV4-1 to TRBJ2-3; no clear D gene. The V gene's germline CDR1 is MGHRA and CDR2 YSYEKL. Trimming removed 1 base at V and 0 bases at J, with 8 bases between. The CDR3 is made up of 15 amino acids. CDR3 nucleotides: TGCGCCAGCAGCCAAGTCTTGACTAGCACAGATACGCAGTATTTT. Protein product: CASSQVLTSTDTQYF.

The rearrangement links TRBV13 to TRBJ2-7; 16 positions agree with TRBD2. The CDR3 covers 18 residues. The ends lost 4 bases at V and 7 bases at J; junction bases unmatched: 13. Looked up from germline, CDR1 is PRHDT and CDR2 is FYEKMQ (reference sequence). The CDR3, as DNA: TGTGCCAGCAGCTCGTATCCGGGACTAGCGGGAGGGGAGGAAGAGCAGTACTTC. Translation gives CASSSYPGLAGGEEEQYF.

The chain recombines TRBV10-3 with TRBJ1-6; 9 bases line up with TRBD1. V lost 3 bases and J lost 14; bases outside the gene matches: 5. Germline CDR1 ENHRY, CDR2 SYGVKD. The CDR3 runs to 13 residues. The CDR3 is CAISDRTGEALHF. In DNA form, the CDR3 reads TGTGCCATCAGTGATAGGACAGGGGAGGCCCTCCACTTT.

The chain employs TRBV5-4 and TRBJ2-7; 13 bases are shared with TRBD2. The CDR3 loop spans 15 amino acids. Looked up from germline, CDR1 is SGHNT and CDR2 is YYREEE (reference sequence). Trimming at V came to 3 bases and at J to 2 bases, leaving 2 bases not matched to a gene. In DNA form, the CDR3 reads TGTGCCAGCAGCTCCACTAGCGGGAGGGCCTACGAGCAGTACTTC. It codes for CASSSTSGRAYEQYF.

The V and J genes are TRBV19 and TRBJ1-5; D gene uncertain. CDR1 and CDR2 from the germline V gene are LNHDA and SQIVND (reference sequence). The CDR3 covers 13 residues. The V gene lost 5 bases and the J gene lost 4 bases, with 9 bases spanning the gap. The CDR3 DNA follows: TGTGCCAGTAGTGACCCGGGGAATCAGCCCCAGCATTTT. Protein: CASSDPGNQPQHF. Using reference TRBV19 and TRBJ1-5 for the parts outside the CDR3, the full variable domain is DGGITQSPKYLFRKEGQNVTLSCEQNLNHDAMYWYRQDPGQGLRLIYYSQIVNDFQKGDIAEGYSVSREKKESFPLTVTSAQKNPTAFYLCASSDPGNQPQHFGDGTRLSIL.

The chain has TRBV6-1 and TRBJ1-3; possible D gene TRBD1, 6 bases. Germline-derived CDR1 and CDR2 are MNHNS and SASEGT. The ends were cut back, 7 bases at V and 0 bases at J, with 13 bases in the middle. CDR3 length: 15 amino acids. The CDR3 is CASTGRTDSGNTIYF. The CDR3 DNA follows: TGTGCCAGCACAGGACGGACAGACTCTGGAAACACCATATATTTT.

This chain uses TRBV18 with TRBJ1-1, with D hard to call. Looked up from germline, CDR1 is KGHSH and CDR2 is LQKENI. V lost 2 bases and J lost 6, with 13 bases in between. This CDR3 has 14 residues. The CDR3 nucleotides are TGTGCCAGCTCACCAAAGGAGAGGTCGGCTGAAGCTTTCTTT. Encoded protein: CASSPKERSAEAFF.